The source of this T cell receptor (beta chain) is a study of vaccination and CD4 T cells after COVID-19. The CDR3 length is 14 residues. Trimming left V 5 bases short and J 2 bases short, with 11 bases between. Germline lookup yields CDR1 SEHNR and CDR2 FQNEAQ (reference sequence). This clonotype has just a few counts. Its specificity is not known. Sequence data for DNA of cultured CD4+ T cells were generated by the Oncomine TCR Beta short-read assay. TCRdb reanalysed the PCR reads using MiXCR and keeps one entry per CDR3 protein. The profile covers about 10,000 distinct CDR3 sequences, with more than 20% appearing a single time and approximately 24% taken by the ten largest. Treatment reported: roughly 11-day PBMC culture with coronavirus spike peptide pools or control peptides (ViraFEST assay).

The rearrangement links TRBV7-9 to TRBJ2-3, with D maybe TRBD1 (6 bases). The sample was CD4+ T cells from blood, cultured in vitro, taken before SARS-CoV-2 vaccination. The TCR sequence derives from a human donor who received a COVID-19 vaccine. CDR3 in DNA: TGTGCCAGCAGCCCAGGGGTCTACACAGATACGCAGTATTTT. This gives the protein CASSPGVYTDTQYF.